This T cell receptor (beta chain) was retrieved from a study of T cell repertoires in cytomegalovirus infection. TCRdb fed the reads into MiXCR, producing one record per CDR3 protein. Of more than 250,000 distinct CDR3 sequences in the sample, roughly an eighth are singletons; the top ten hold roughly 9.7%. The V gene's germline CDR1 is DFQATT and CDR2 SNEGSKA (reference sequence). The CDR3 is 15 amino acids. The V end was cut by 1 base, the J end by 2 bases, with 11 bases between. In this sample, this clonotype turned up a few times. This chain uses TRBV20-1 with TRBJ2-2; D tentatively reads TRBD1 or TRBD2 (5 bases each). The source material was PBMCs. The receptor was isolated from a human donor in good health (CMV status not recorded). Some clones in this sample may be carry-over from other donors' samples. CDR3 sequence reads: CSARAGTANTGELFF. The CDR3 region has the DNA TGCAGTGCTAGAGCAGGGACGGCTAACACCGGGGAGCTGTTTTTT.